These T cell receptor beta chains were read from a single sample in a study of cytomegalovirus exposure and HLA in healthy donors. The method was immunoSEQ multiplex PCR; TCRdb's version includes in-frame clones alone and lacks a portion of them. In the table there are 200,000 to 250,000 clones, more than 60% of which are singletons. The sequenced sample consisted of PBMCs. The receptors stem from a woman in her sixties or seventies in good health and CMV-seropositive. Each CDR3 is given with its conserved first and last residue. A D gene is named only where the DNA matches it firmly. Expanded clones get a size class; other rows say once, few or many, or leave the size out.

D,size,J,V,CDR3,DNA
NA,NA,TRBJ2-7,TRBV6-5,CASSKDRTTYEQYF,TGTGCCAGCAGTAAGGACAGGACTACCTACGAGCAGTACTTC
TRBD1,NA,TRBJ2-7,TRBV5-1,CASRTGASYEQYF,TGCGCCAGCCGGACAGGGGCTTCCTACGAGCAGTACTTC
TRBD1,NA,TRBJ2-7,TRBV7-8,CASSLGPVSGQGAYEQYF,TGTGCCAGCAGCTTAGGGCCGGTTTCGGGACAGGGGGCCTACGAGCAGTACTTC
NA,NA,TRBJ1-2,TRBV28,CASSLGRNYGYTF,TGTGCCAGCAGTTTGGGGCGGAACTATGGCTACACCTTC
NA,few,TRBJ1-3,TRBV10-3,CAISEASSGNTIYF,TGTGCCATCAGTGAGGCGAGCTCTGGAAACACCATATATTTT
NA,few,TRBJ1-4,TRBV4-3,CASSQEPDTNEKLFF,TGCGCCAGCAGCCAAGAACCCGACACCAATGAAAAACTGTTTTTT
TRBD2,NA,TRBJ2-1,TRBV7-2,CASSLGLAGGQEQFF,TGTGCCAGCAGCTTAGGCCTAGCGGGGGGGCAAGAGCAGTTCTTC
NA,NA,TRBJ1-4,TRBV4-2,CASSQDTRRALWATNEKLFF,TGTGCCAGCAGCCAAGATACGCGCAGGGCTTTGTGGGCAACTAATGAAAAACTGTTTTTT
NA,NA,TRBJ1-2,TRBV28,CASGGEGKSNYGYTF,TGTGCCAGCGGGGGGGAGGGAAAAAGTAACTATGGCTACACCTTC
TRBD2,NA,TRBJ2-1,TRBV18,CASSRGLAGHNEQFF,TGTGCCAGCTCAAGGGGACTAGCGGGTCACAATGAGCAGTTCTTC
NA,NA,TRBJ1-2,TRBV4-1,CASSHRLVTAFIYGYTF,TGCGCCAGCAGCCACCGCTTGGTGACAGCTTTTATCTATGGCTACACCTTC
NA,NA,TRBJ2-7,TRBV6-5,CAASGRAYEQYF,TGTGCCGCCAGCGGACGGGCCTACGAGCAGTACTTC
TRBD2,NA,TRBJ2-2,TRBV27,CASRLSGRNTGELFF,TGTGCCAGCAGGTTAAGCGGGAGGAACACCGGGGAGCTGTTTTTT
NA,few,TRBJ2-3,TRBV5-5,CASSFYPGSTDTQYF,TGTGCCAGCAGCTTCTATCCGGGGAGCACAGATACGCAGTATTTT
NA,NA,TRBJ2-7,TRBV7-9,CASSLGGDTAYEQYF,TGTGCCAGCAGCTTAGGAGGGGACACTGCCTACGAGCAGTACTTC
TRBD2,NA,TRBJ2-1,TRBV4-1,CASSPSGSGGAVGINEQFF,TGCGCCAGCAGTCCCTCCGGTAGCGGGGGGGCCGTTGGTATCAATGAGCAGTTCTTC
TRBD1,NA,TRBJ2-1,TRBV4-3,CASSLGQGGYNEQFF,TGCGCCAGCAGCTTGGGACAGGGGGGCTACAATGAGCAGTTCTTC
TRBD1,NA,TRBJ1-2,TRBV5-5,CASSLRTGPTNYGYTF,TGTGCCAGCAGCTTGAGGACAGGGCCTACTAACTATGGCTACACCTTC
TRBD2,few,TRBJ2-3,TRBV10-3,CAISESTSHTQYF,TGTGCCATCAGTGAGTCGACTAGCCATACGCAGTATTTT
TRBD2,once,TRBJ2-2,TRBV11-2,CASSFSGGGSGELFF,TGTGCCAGCAGCTTTAGCGGGGGTGGGTCCGGGGAGCTGTTTTTT
NA,few,TRBJ1-1,TRBV7-2,CASSPQGVGTEAFF,TGTGCCAGCAGCCCCCAGGGTGTGGGGACTGAAGCTTTCTTT
TRBD2,NA,TRBJ2-3,TRBV27,CASSLAGGLVDTQYF,TGTGCCAGCAGTTTAGCGGGGGGCTTGGTAGATACGCAGTATTTT
TRBD1,NA,TRBJ1-2,TRBV6-5,CASSSPGQGDYGYTF,TGTGCCAGCAGTTCCCCGGGACAGGGGGACTATGGCTACACCTTC
NA,NA,TRBJ2-1,TRBV13,CASSLRSGGLAYNEQFF,TGTGCCAGCAGCTTAAGGTCAGGGGGACTGGCCTACAATGAGCAGTTCTTC
NA,NA,TRBJ1-2,TRBV27,CASGGRFYGYTF,TGTGCCAGCGGAGGACGGTTCTATGGCTACACCTTC
TRBD1,NA,TRBJ2-5,TRBV7-9,CSSSSRDRVSQYF,TGTTCCAGCAGCTCCCGGGACAGGGTGTCCCAGTACTTC
NA,NA,TRBJ2-3,TRBV30,CAWTTTRSADTQYF,TGTGCCTGGACCACGACTAGGTCGGCTGATACGCAGTATTTT
NA,NA,TRBJ2-5,TRBV7-6,CASSLYNGGDETQYF,TGTGCCAGCAGCTTATATAACGGAGGGGATGAGACCCAGTACTTC
TRBD2,NA,TRBJ2-3,TRBV6-1,CASSGLAGVDTQYF,TGTGCCAGCAGTGGCCTTGCGGGAGTAGATACGCAGTATTTT
TRBD2,NA,TRBJ2-3,TRBV4-2,CASSQASGGAYSTDTQYF,TGTGCCAGCAGCCAAGCTAGCGGGGGGGCCTACTCCACAGATACGCAGTATTTT
NA,NA,TRBJ2-5,TRBV25-1,CASSEMGQGSYEETQYF,TGTGCCAGCAGTGAAATGGGGCAGGGTAGCTATGAGGAGACCCAGTACTTC
TRBD2,NA,TRBJ2-3,TRBV5-4,CASSGGGSIGTDTQYF,TGTGCCAGCAGCGGCGGGGGGTCCATAGGCACAGATACGCAGTATTTT
NA,NA,TRBJ1-2,TRBV10-3,CAISGGGGGYTF,TGTGCCATCAGTGGAGGGGGTGGCGGCTACACCTTC
TRBD1,NA,TRBJ1-4,TRBV5-1,CASSRDSREKLFF,TGCGCCAGCAGCCGGGACAGTCGAGAAAAACTGTTTTTT
TRBD1,NA,TRBJ2-7,TRBV19,CASSMDGQGVSYEQYF,TGTGCCAGTAGTATGGATGGACAGGGAGTCTCCTACGAGCAGTACTTC
NA,NA,TRBJ2-5,TRBV5-1,CASSLDRGGETQYF,TGCGCCAGCAGCTTGGATCGGGGAGGAGAGACCCAGTACTTC
NA,once,TRBJ1-2,TRBV9,CASSVAGRPNYGYTF,TGTGCCAGCAGCGTAGCTGGCAGGCCCAACTATGGCTACACCTTC
NA,NA,TRBJ2-5,TRBV5-5,CASSLSGQETQYF,TGTGCCAGCAGCTTGTCAGGGCAAGAGACCCAGTACTTC
NA,NA,TRBJ2-1,TRBV25-1,CASSEYWAAGGNEQFF,TGTGCCAGCAGTGAATATTGGGCGGCGGGCGGCAATGAGCAGTTCTTC
TRBD1,NA,TRBJ2-7,TRBV19,CASSSPGQGSYEQYF,TGTGCCAGTAGTTCCCCGGGACAGGGGTCCTACGAGCAGTACTTC
TRBD1,NA,TRBJ2-7,TRBV28,CASSIPTGLYEQYF,TGTGCCAGCAGTATACCGACAGGGCTTTACGAGCAGTACTTC